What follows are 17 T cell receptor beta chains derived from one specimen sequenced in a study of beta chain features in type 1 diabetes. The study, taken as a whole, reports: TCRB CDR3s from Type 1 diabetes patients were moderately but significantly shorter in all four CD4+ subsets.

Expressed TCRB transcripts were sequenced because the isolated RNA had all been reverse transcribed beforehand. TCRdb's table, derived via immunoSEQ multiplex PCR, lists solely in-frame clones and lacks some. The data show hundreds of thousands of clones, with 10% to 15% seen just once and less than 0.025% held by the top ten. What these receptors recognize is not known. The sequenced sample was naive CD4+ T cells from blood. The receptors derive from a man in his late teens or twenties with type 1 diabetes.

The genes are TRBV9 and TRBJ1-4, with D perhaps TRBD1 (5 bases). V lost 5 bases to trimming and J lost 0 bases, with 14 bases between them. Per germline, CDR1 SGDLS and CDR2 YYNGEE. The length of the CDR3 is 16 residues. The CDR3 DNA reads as TGTGCCAGCAGTGAAAGTGGGGCCGCAACTAATGAAAAACTGTTTTTT. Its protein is CASSESGAATNEKLFF.

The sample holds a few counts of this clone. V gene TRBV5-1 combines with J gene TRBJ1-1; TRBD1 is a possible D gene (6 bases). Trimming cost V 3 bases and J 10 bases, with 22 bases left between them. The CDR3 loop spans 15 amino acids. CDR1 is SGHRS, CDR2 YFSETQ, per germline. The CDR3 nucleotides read TGCGCCAGCAGCTGGGGATGGGACACGGGAGCAGGAGCTTTCTTT. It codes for CASSWGWDTGAGAFF.

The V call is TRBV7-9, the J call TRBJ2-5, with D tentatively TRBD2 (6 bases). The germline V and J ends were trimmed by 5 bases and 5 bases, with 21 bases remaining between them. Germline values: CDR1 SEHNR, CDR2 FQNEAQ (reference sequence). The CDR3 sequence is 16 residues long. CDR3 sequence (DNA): TGTGCCAGCAGCCCCCGGGTGCAGGGAGGATGGGAGACCCAGTACTTC. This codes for CASSPRVQGGWETQYF.

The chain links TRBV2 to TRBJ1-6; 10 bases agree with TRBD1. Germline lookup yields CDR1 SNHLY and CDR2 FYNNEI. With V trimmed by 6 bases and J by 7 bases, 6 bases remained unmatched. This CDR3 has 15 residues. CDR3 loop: CASSRDRGGNSPLHF. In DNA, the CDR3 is TGTGCCAGCAGCCGGGACAGGGGCGGAAATTCACCCCTCCACTTT.

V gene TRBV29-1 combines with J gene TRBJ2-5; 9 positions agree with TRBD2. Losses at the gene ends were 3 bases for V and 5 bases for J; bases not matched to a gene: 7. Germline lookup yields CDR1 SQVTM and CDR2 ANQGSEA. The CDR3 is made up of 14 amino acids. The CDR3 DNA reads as TGCAGCGTTGAGGGTAGCGGGGGATTTGAGACCCAGTACTTC. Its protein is CSVEGSGGFETQYF.

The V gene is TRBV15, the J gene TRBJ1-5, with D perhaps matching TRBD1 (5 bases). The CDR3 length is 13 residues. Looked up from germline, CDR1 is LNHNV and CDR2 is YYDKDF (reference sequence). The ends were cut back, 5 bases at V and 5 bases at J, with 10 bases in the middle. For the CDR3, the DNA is TGTGCCACCAGCCCACAGGAAGATCAGCCCCAGCATTTT. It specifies CATSPQEDQPQHF.

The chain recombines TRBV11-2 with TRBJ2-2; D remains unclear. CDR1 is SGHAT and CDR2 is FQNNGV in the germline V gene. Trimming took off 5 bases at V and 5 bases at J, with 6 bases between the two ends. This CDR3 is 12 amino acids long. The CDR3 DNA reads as TGTGCCAGCAGCCACCCTACCGGGGAGCTGTTTTTT. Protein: CASSHPTGELFF. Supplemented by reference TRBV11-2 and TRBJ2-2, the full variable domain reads EAGVAQSPRYKIIEKRQSVAFWCNPISGHATLYWYQQILGQGPKLLIQFQNNGVVDDSQLPKDRFSAERLKGVDSTLKIQPAKLEDSAVYLCASSHPTGELFFGEGSRLTVL.

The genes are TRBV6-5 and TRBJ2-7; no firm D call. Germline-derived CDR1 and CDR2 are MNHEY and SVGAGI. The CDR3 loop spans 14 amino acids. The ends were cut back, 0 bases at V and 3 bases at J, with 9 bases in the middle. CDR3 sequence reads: CASSYSRWDYEQYF. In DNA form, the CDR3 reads TGTGCCAGCAGTTACTCGAGGTGGGACTACGAGCAGTACTTC.

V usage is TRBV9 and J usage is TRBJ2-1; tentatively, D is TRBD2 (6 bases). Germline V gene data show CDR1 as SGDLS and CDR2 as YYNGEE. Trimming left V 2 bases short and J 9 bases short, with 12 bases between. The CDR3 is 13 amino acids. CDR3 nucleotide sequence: TGTGCCAGCAGCGTCAGACCCGGGGGTGAGCAGTTCTTC. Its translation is CASSVRPGGEQFF.

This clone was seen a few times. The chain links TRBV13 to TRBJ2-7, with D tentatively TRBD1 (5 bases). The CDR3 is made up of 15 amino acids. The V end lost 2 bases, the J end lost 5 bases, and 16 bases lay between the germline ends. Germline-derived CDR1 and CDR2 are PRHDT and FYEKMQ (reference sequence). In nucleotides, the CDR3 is TGTGCCAGCAGCTTATCCGATAGGGGAATTAACGAGCAGTACTTC. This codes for CASSLSDRGINEQYF. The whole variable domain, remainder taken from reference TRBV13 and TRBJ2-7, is AAGVIQSPRHLIKEKRETATLKCYPIPRHDTVYWYQQGPGQDPQFLISFYEKMQSDKGSIPDRFSAQQFSDYHSELNMSSLELGDSALYFCASSLSDRGINEQYFGPGTRLTVT.

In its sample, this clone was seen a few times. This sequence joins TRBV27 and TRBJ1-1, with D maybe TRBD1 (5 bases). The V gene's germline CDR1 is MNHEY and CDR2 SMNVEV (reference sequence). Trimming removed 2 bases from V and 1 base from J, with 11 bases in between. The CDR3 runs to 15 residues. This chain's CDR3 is CASSLHDSTNTEAFF. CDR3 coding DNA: TGTGCCAGCAGTTTACACGACAGTACGAACACTGAAGCTTTCTTT.

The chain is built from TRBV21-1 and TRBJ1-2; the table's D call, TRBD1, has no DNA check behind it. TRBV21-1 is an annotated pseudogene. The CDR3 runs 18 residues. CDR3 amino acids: CASSKVAGQGIRDYGYTF. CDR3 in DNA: TGTGCCAGCAGCAAAGTAGCAGGGCAGGGGATTAGGGACTATGGCTACACCTTC.

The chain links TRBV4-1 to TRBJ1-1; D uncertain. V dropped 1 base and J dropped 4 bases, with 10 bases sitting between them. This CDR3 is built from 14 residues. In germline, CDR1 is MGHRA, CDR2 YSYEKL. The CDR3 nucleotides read TGCGCCAGCAGCCAAGGACTGGCGGGCACTGAAGCTTTCTTT. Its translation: CASSQGLAGTEAFF.

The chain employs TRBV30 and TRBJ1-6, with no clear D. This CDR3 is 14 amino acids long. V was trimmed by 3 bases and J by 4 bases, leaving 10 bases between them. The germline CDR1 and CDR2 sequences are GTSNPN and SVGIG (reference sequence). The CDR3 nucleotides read TGTGCCTGGAGGCGGAGAGATTATAATTCACCCCTCCACTTT. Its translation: CAWRRRDYNSPLHF.

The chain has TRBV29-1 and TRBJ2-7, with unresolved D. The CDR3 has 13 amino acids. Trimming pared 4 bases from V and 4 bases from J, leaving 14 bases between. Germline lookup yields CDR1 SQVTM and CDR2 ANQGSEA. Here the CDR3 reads CSVANGGFYEQYF. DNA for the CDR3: TGCAGCGTTGCCAACGGCGGCTTTTACGAGCAGTACTTC.

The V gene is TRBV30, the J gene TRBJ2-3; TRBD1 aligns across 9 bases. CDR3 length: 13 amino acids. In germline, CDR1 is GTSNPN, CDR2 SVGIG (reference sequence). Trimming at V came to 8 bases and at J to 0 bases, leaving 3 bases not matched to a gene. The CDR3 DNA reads TGTGCCGGGGACAGGGCAAGCACAGATACGCAGTATTTT. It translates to CAGDRASTDTQYF.

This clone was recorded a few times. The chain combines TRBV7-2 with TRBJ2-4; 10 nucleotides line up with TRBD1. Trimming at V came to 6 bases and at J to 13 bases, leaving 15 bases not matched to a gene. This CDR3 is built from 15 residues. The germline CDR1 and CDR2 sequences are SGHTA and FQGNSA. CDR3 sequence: CASSLSGTGAGWQYF. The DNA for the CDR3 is TGTGCCAGCAGTTTATCCGGGACAGGGGCCGGGTGGCAGTACTTC.